This TCR beta chain emerged from a study of T cells after yellow fever vaccination. 5'RACE template switching generated TCR cDNA, adding a universal primer site and UMIs. TCRdb analysed the 5' RACE reads with MiXCR anew, one entry per CDR3 protein. The sample lists about 260,000 distinct CDR3 sequences, 13% occurring once. Germline values: CDR1 SGDLS, CDR2 YYNGEE. The CDR3 extends over 15 amino acids. Trimming left V 0 bases short and J 7 bases short, with 13 bases between. This clonotype was detected a few times. The chain links TRBV9 to TRBJ1-4, with D perhaps matching TRBD1 (5 bases). This receptor was obtained from a man aged 30 to 45 who received the YFV17D yellow fever vaccine. The input for sequencing was CD4+ T cells sorted from PBMCs, taken 45 days after the yellow fever booster vaccination. The chain's CDR3 is CASSVGPGAGEKLFF. DNA of the CDR3: TGTGCCAGCAGCGTAGGGCCCGGGGCCGGTGAAAAACTGTTTTTT.